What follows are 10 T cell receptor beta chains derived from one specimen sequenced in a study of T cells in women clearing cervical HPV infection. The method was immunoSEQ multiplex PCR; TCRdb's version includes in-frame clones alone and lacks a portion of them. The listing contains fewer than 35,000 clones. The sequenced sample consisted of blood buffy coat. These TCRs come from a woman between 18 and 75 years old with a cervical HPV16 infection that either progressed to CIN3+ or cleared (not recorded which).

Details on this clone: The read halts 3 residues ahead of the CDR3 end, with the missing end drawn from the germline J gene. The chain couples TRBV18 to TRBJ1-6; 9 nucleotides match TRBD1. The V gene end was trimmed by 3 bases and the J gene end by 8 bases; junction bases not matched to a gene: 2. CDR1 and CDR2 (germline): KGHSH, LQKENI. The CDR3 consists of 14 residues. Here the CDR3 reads CASSPTGGDSPLHF. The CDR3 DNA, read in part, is TGTGCCAGCTCACCGACAGGGGGGGATTCACCC.

The sequenced CDR3 bases are TGTGCCAGCAGCATGGGACGGCGGACTAGCGAGGATGAC. Protein: CASSMGRRTSEDD. The whole CDR3 sequence reads CASSMGRRTSEDDYTF. This rearrangement joins TRBV7-6 to TRBJ1-2; tentative D call: TRBD1 (5 bases). The CDR3 end falls 3 residues outside the read, so it is completed with the germline J gene. The V gene's germline CDR1 is SGHVS and CDR2 FNYEAQ. The CDR3 runs to 16 residues.

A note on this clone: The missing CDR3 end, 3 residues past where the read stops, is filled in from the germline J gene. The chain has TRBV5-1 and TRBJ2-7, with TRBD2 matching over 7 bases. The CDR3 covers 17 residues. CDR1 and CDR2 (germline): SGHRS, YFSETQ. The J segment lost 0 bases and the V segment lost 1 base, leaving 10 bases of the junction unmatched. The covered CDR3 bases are TGCGCCAGCAGCTTGCAGCCCTTAAGCGGGGACTCCTACGAG. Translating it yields CASSLQPLSGDSYE. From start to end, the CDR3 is CASSLQPLSGDSYEQYF.

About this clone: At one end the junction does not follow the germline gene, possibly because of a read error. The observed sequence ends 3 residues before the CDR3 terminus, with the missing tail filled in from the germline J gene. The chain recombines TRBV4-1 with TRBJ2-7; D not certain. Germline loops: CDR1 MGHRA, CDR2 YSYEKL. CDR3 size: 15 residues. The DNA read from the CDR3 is TGCACCAGCAGCCAGGCCTCAGGTCCCTCCTACGAG. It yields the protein CTSSQASGPSYE. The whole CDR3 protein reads CTSSQASGPSYEQYF.

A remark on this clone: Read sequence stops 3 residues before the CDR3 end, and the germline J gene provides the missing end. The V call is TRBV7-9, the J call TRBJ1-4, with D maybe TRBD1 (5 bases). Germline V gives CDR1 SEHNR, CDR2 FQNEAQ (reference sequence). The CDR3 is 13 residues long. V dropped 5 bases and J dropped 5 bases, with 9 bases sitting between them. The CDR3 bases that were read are TGTGCCAGCAGCCGACGGGGGAATGAAAAA. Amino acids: CASSRRGNEK. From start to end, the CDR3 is CASSRRGNEKLFF.

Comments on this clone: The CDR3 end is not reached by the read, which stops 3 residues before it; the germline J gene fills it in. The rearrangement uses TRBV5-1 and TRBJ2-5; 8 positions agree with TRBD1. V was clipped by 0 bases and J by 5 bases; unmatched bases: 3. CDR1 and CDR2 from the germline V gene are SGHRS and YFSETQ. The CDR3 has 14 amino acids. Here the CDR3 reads CASSLAGDRETQYF. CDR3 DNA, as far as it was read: TGCGCCAGCAGCTTGGCAGGGGACAGGGAGACC.

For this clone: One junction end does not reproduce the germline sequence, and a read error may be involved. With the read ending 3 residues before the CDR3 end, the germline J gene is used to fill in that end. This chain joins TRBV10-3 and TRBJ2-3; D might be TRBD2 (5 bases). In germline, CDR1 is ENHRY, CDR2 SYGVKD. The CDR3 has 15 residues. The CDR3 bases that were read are TGTGCCACCAGTGAGTCAAACGGACCGGGGGATACG. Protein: CATSESNGPGDT. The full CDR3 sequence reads CATSESNGPGDTQYF.

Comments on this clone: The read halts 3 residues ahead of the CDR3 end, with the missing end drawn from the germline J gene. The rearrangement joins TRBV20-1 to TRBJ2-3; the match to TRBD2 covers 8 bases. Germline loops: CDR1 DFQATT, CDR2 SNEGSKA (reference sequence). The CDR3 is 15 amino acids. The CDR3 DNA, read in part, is TGCAGTGCTAGAGTTACTAGCGGCCTACAAGAGACG. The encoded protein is CSARVTSGLQET. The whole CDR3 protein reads CSARVTSGLQETQYF.

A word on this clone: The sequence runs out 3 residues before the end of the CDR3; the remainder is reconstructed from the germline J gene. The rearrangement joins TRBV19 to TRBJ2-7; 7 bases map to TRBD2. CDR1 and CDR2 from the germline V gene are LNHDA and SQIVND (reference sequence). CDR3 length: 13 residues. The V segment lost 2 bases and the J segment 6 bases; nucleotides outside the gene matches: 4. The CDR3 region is CASSIPSGVEQYF. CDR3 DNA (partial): TGTGCCAGTAGTATACCGAGCGGGGTCGAG.

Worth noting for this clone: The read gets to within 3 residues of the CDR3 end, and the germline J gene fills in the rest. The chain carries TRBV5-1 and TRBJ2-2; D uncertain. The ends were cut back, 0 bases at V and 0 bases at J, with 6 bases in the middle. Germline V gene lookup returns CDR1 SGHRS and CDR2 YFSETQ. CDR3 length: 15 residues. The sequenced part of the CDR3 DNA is TGCGCCAGCAGCTTGGAGGTGGCGAACACCGGGGAG. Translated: CASSLEVANTGE. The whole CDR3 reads CASSLEVANTGELFF.